This T cell receptor beta chain derives from a study of brain T cells in children with intractable seizures. Overall study findings and caveats: Top 50 brain clonotypes included both public and private clones.

Surgery cases with the highest brain T cell transcript signatures were chosen for sequencing. Some clones are missing from TCRdb's copy, which holds only in-frame ones; the method was immunoSEQ multiplex PCR. The sample carries approximately 1,500 clones, under 90% recorded once. The ends were cut back, 9 bases at V and 1 base at J, with 9 bases in the middle. Per germline, CDR1 SNHLY and CDR2 FYNNEI. The CDR3 runs to 12 residues. This clone occurred once. Its antigen is unknown. The chain links TRBV2 to TRBJ1-1; D is ambiguous. Source: resected brain tissue, taken at surgery. The source of this sequence is a boy aged 10-17 years with focal cortical dysplasia and intractable seizures. CDR3 sequence: CASKDPNTEAFF. The CDR3 coding sequence is TGTGCCAGTAAAGACCCGAACACTGAAGCTTTCTTT.